This T cell receptor beta chain was sequenced during a study of blood T cells in healthy people across ages. Study observations and caveats: Long-lived donors had more naive CD4+ cells and higher diversity than aged donors. In the absence of known donor CMV status, changes in expanded clonotypes were possibly confounded.

The CDR3 covers 12 residues. The V gene's germline CDR1 is MGHDK and CDR2 SYGVNS. This clonotype was observed a single time. What it recognizes is unknown. One junction end does not reproduce the germline sequence, and a read error may be involved. A second about 7 to 12 cycle PCR used barcoded and J-beta primers. TCRdb redid the calling of the 5' RACE reads with MiXCR, one entry per CDR3 protein. The repertoire holds a few hundred thousand distinct CDR3 sequences, with 45% to 65% as singletons. The sequenced sample was blood. This sequence was found in a man aged 55 to 70 in good health. V usage is TRBV25-1 and J usage is TRBJ2-6, with D perhaps matching TRBD1 or TRBD2 (5 bases each). In DNA, the CDR3 is TGTGCCAGCACGGCCGGGGCCAACCTCCTGACTTTC. Encoded protein: CASTAGANLLTF.